The rows below give T cell receptor beta chains drawn from one sample of a study of CD8 T cells in ankylosing spondylitis. MiXCR was run by TCRdb on the 5' RACE reads, yielding one entry per CDR3 protein. The table lists about 800,000 distinct CDR3 sequences, 10% to 15% of them singletons. Source material: blood, either unsorted or a sorted T cell fraction (not recorded which). Receptors originate from a male donor with ankylosing spondylitis. CDR3s include the opening cysteine and the closing phenylalanine or tryptophan. D genes are given only for firm matches. A clone size is listed for some rows: how often the clone was seen (once, few, many), or a class if it is expanded.

>16|NA|TRBJ2-1|many|TRBV29-1
CSVELLLAASYNEQFF
TGCAGCGTTGAGTTACTACTAGCTGCCTCCTACAATGAGCAGTTCTTC
>15|NA|TRBJ1-2|few|TRBV7-2
CASSPYSQANYGYTF
TGTGCCAGCAGCCCCTACTCCCAGGCCAACTATGGCTACACCTTC
>16|TRBD2|TRBJ2-2|few|TRBV11-2
CASSSTSAGGTGELFF
TGTGCCAGCAGCTCGACTAGCGCGGGGGGGACCGGGGAGCTGTTTTTT
>13|NA|TRBJ1-2|NA|TRBV3-1
CASSQLDYYGYTF
TGTGCCAGCAGCCAGTTGGACTACTATGGCTACACCTTC
>14|TRBD2|TRBJ2-2|NA|TRBV20-1
CSARLAESTGELFF
TGCAGTGCTAGACTAGCGGAGTCCACCGGGGAGCTGTTTTTT
>11|NA|TRBJ1-1|few|TRBV28
CASSLRSKAFF
TGTGCCAGCAGTTTGAGGTCCAAAGCTTTCTTT
>17|NA|TRBJ2-1|NA|TRBV4-3
CASSLRPTRGVSYEQFF
TGCGCCAGCAGCCTACGCCCCACTAGAGGTGTTTCCTATGAGCAGTTCTTC
>13|NA|TRBJ1-2|NA|TRBV3-1
CASSPLGSYGYTF
TGTGCCAGCAGCCCACTGGGAAGCTATGGCTACACCTTC
>10|NA|TRBJ2-5|many|TRBV20-1
CSARKVGQYF
TGCAGTGCTAGAAAAGTCGGCCAGTACTTC
>17|TRBD1|TRBJ2-3|NA|TRBV16
CASSQFGQGPRRDTQYF
TGTGCCAGCAGCCAATTCGGACAGGGGCCTAGGCGGGATACGCAGTATTTT
>17|TRBD2|TRBJ2-3|NA|TRBV5-1
CASSTLWGGRWGDTQYF
TGCGCCAGCAGCACCCTTTGGGGAGGGCGTTGGGGAGATACGCAGTATTTT
>14|NA|TRBJ2-2|NA|TRBV11-3
CASKGGLVTGELFF
TGTGCCAGCAAGGGCGGGTTGGTTACCGGGGAGCTGTTTTTT
>14|NA|TRBJ2-7|many|TRBV6-2/TRBV6-3
CASSYRGTSYEQYF
TGTGCCAGCAGTTACAGGGGGACTTCCTACGAGCAGTACTTC
>13|NA|TRBJ2-2|few|TRBV11-2
CASSLVLTGELFF
TGTGCCAGCAGCTTAGTACTCACCGGGGAGCTGTTTTTT
>16|TRBD2|TRBJ2-1|few|TRBV7-3
CASSLTYSGEYNEQFF
TGTGCCAGCAGTTTAACCTATAGCGGGGAATACAATGAGCAGTTCTTC
>11|NA|TRBJ1-6|many|TRBV20-1
CSARDEGPLHF
TGCAGTGCTAGAGATGAGGGACCCCTCCACTTT
>14|NA|TRBJ1-1|few|TRBV5-1
CASSLAGAHTEAFF
TGCGCCAGCAGCTTGGCAGGGGCTCACACTGAAGCTTTCTTT
>14|TRBD2|TRBJ2-3|NA|TRBV9
CASSRWTSIDTQYF
TGTGCCAGCAGCCGATGGACTAGTATAGATACGCAGTATTTT
>12|NA|TRBJ2-7|many|TRBV20-1
CSARGSGNEQYF
TGCAGTGCTAGAGGTTCCGGGAACGAGCAGTACTTC
>14|NA|TRBJ2-1|NA|TRBV5-1
CASSLGSRDNEQFF
TGCGCCAGCAGCTTGGGATCGCGGGACAATGAGCAGTTCTTC
>12|NA|TRBJ2-3|many|TRBV20-1
CSARDRTDTQYF
TGCAGTGCTAGAGACCGCACAGATACGCAGTATTTT
>14|TRBD1|TRBJ2-7|many|TRBV7-2
CASSSTGTALEQYF
TGTGCCAGCAGCTCTACCGGGACAGCCCTCGAGCAGTACTTC
>13|NA|TRBJ2-1|many|TRBV9
CASTKGGSDEQFF
TGTGCCAGCACCAAGGGGGGGAGTGATGAGCAGTTCTTC
>16|NA|TRBJ2-1|NA|TRBV6-2/TRBV6-3
CASSYLYGVPYNEQFF
TGTGCCAGCAGTTACTTATACGGGGTTCCTTACAATGAGCAGTTCTTC
>11|NA|TRBJ2-2|NA|TRBV18
CASSPREELFF
TGTGCCAGCTCCCCCCGCGAGGAGCTGTTTTTT
>13|NA|TRBJ1-6|many|TRBV6-1
CASSRTYNSPLHF
TGTGCCAGCAGCCGGACGTATAATTCACCCCTCCACTTT
>15|TRBD1|TRBJ2-5|NA|TRBV12-3/TRBV12-4
CASSSPGQGEETQYF
TGTGCCAGCAGTTCACCGGGACAGGGCGAGGAGACCCAGTACTTC
>14|NA|TRBJ2-5|few|TRBV18
CASSKTRGEETQYF
TGTGCCAGCTCTAAGACCCGAGGAGAGGAGACCCAGTACTTC
>13|NA|TRBJ2-2|NA|TRBV6-5
CASSSVTPGELFF
TGTGCCAGCAGTTCTGTGACTCCTGGGGAGCTGTTTTTT
>13|NA|TRBJ1-1|NA|TRBV7-2
CASSSEMDTEAFF
TGTGCCAGCAGCTCGGAGATGGACACTGAAGCTTTCTTT
>16|TRBD1|TRBJ2-3|NA|TRBV7-6
CASSTRRTGSPDTQYF
TGTGCCAGCAGCACTCGTAGGACAGGGTCGCCAGATACGCAGTATTTT
>14|NA|TRBJ2-2|few|TRBV7-9
CASSLKSPPGELFF
TGTGCCAGCAGCTTAAAGTCCCCTCCCGGGGAGCTGTTTTTT
>24|NA|TRBJ2-6|NA|TRBV4-1
CASSQDQWPGANLGYFSGANVLTF
TGCGCCAGCAGCCAAGATCAATGGCCGGGGGCGAACCTGGGTTACTTCTCTGGGGCCAACGTCCTGACTTTC
>16|NA|TRBJ2-5|many|TRBV20-1
CSARRPGATLSETQYF
TGCAGTGCTAGACGACCCGGGGCTACCTTGTCAGAGACCCAGTACTTC
>17|NA|TRBJ2-7|few|TRBV5-5
CASSPMKDIRSSYEQYF
TGTGCCAGCAGCCCCATGAAGGATATCAGGAGCTCCTACGAGCAGTACTTC
>18|TRBD1|TRBJ2-6|NA|TRBV11-2
CASSPGDRGSSGANVLTF
TGTGCCAGCAGCCCCGGGGACAGGGGAAGCTCTGGGGCCAACGTCCTGACTTTC
>15|NA|TRBJ2-1|few|TRBV7-9
CASSGMAGNYNEQFF
TGTGCCAGCAGCGGTATGGCGGGAAACTACAATGAGCAGTTCTTC
>14|NA|TRBJ1-3|NA|TRBV10-3
CAISGPFSENTIYF
TGTGCCATCAGTGGACCGTTCTCTGAAAACACCATATATTTT